The clone carrying this T cell receptor beta chain has only one observation. Looked up from germline, CDR1 is MNHNS and CDR2 is SASEGT. V lost 1 base to trimming and J lost 3 bases, with 10 bases between them. This CDR3 comprises 15 residues. This entry is derived from a study of blood T cell repertoires in COVID-19. At the level of the study: From the United States, Italy and Spain came samples of acute and convalescent COVID-19. Sources were T cells, B-cell-depleted T cells, or PBMCs; the material itself was cDNA or gDNA.

Authors' methods: Reference gene primer amplification yielded estimated nucleated cell counts. Sequencing used immunoSEQ multiplex PCR; TCRdb keeps in-frame clones, though not all of them. That table supplies the V and J calls and clone size; D and trimming were determined from the DNA. Here the sample spans some 210,000 clones, more than 75% being singletons. Sequencing was performed on peripheral blood. The genes are TRBV6-1 and TRBJ2-1; the D gene is possibly TRBD2 (6 bases). The sequence was collected from a woman aged 40 to 50 with acute or convalescent COVID-19. This CDR3 reads CASSEVRLVYNEQFF. The CDR3 DNA sequence: TGTGCCAGCAGTGAAGTGAGACTAGTCTACAATGAGCAGTTCTTC.